These 14 T cell receptor beta chains originate from one sample sequenced in a study of cytomegalovirus exposure and HLA in healthy donors. The PCR used 60 Vbeta and 13 Jbeta primers. Method: immunoSEQ multiplex PCR; TCRdb's copy keeps in-frame clones and lacks some. The data contain approximately 120,000 clones, around three quarters of them singletons. Sequenced material: PBMCs. These receptors came from a female donor in good health and CMV-seronegative.

This clone was picked up one time. The junction does not match germline at one end; this may be a read error. V usage is TRBV28 and J usage is TRBJ2-5; D remains ambiguous. Germline V gene lookup returns CDR1 MDHEN and CDR2 SYDVKM. CDR3 size: 12 residues. CDR3 DNA sequence: TGTGCCAGCAGGACGGGTCGTATGTACGCGAACTTC. This gives the protein CASRTGRMYANF.

The chain joins TRBV5-1 to TRBJ2-6; weak D call: TRBD1 (5 bases). The CDR3 covers 16 residues. The germline CDR1 and CDR2 sequences are SGHRS and YFSETQ. Trimming pared 2 bases from V and 2 bases from J, leaving 11 bases between. The CDR3 here is CASSFSGMTGANVLTF. CDR3 DNA: TGCGCCAGCAGCTTTTCAGGGATGACTGGGGCCAACGTCCTGACTTTC.

The chain couples TRBV11-3 to TRBJ2-3; 9 positions agree with TRBD1. Germline CDR1 SGHNT, CDR2 YENEEA. The CDR3 contains 15 residues. V gave up 4 bases and J gave up 1 base; unmatched junction bases: 3. The CDR3 loop is CASSYRTGGTDTQYF. CDR3 nucleotide sequence: TGTGCCAGCAGCTACCGGACAGGGGGCACAGATACGCAGTATTTT.

V usage is TRBV9 and J usage is TRBJ1-5; D unclear. Trimming shortened V by 6 bases and J by 6 bases, and 10 bases separated the two germline ends. The CDR3 covers 12 residues. The germline gives CDR1 SGDLS, CDR2 YYNGEE. DNA of the CDR3: TGTGCCAGCACCGAGGAGACTCAGCCCCAGCATTTT. Protein sequence: CASTEETQPQHF.

The chain joins TRBV5-1 to TRBJ2-7; tentative D call: TRBD1 (7 bases). Germline V gene data show CDR1 as SGHRS and CDR2 as YFSETQ. The V end lost 0 bases, the J end lost 3 bases, and 10 bases lay between the germline ends. This CDR3 spans 14 amino acids. The CDR3 DNA reads as TGCGCCAGCAGCTTGGACAGGGGAGGCTACGAGCAGTACTTC. Its translation: CASSLDRGGYEQYF.

The chain is built from TRBV7-2 and TRBJ2-7; D gene unclear. This CDR3 region has 14 residues. The germline CDR1 and CDR2 sequences are SGHTA and FQGNSA. Trimming left V 3 bases short and J 3 bases short, with 12 bases between. In DNA, the CDR3 is TGTGCCAGCAGCTTTAGAAGTTCCGGCTACGAGCAGTACTTC. It yields the protein CASSFRSSGYEQYF.

This clone showed up just once. The V call is TRBV6-1, the J call TRBJ2-2, with 11 bases lining up with TRBD2. Germline assignment: CDR1 MNHNS and CDR2 SASEGT. The ends lost 5 bases at V and 13 bases at J; junction bases unmatched: 6. The CDR3 length is 13 residues. The chain's CDR3 is CASSKGLADALFF. The CDR3 region has the DNA TGTGCCAGCAGTAAGGGACTAGCGGATGCGCTGTTTTTT.

The rearrangement uses TRBV7-9 and TRBJ2-1, with D maybe TRBD1 (6 bases). Germline CDR1 SEHNR, CDR2 FQNEAQ (reference sequence). The CDR3 has 16 residues. Trimming stripped 5 bases from V and 0 bases from J, with 14 bases between. CDR3 loop: CASSPTTGSSYNEQFF. In DNA form, the CDR3 reads TGTGCCAGCAGCCCCACCACAGGGAGCTCCTACAATGAGCAGTTCTTC.

This clone was observed a handful of times. The DNA of the CDR3 is TGTGCCAGCAGCCCCGGGAGGGACGAGCAGTACTTC. Translating it yields CASSPGRDEQYF. The chain is built from TRBV27 and TRBJ2-7; 8 bases match TRBD2. Per the germline V gene, CDR1 is MNHEY and CDR2 is SMNVEV (reference sequence). After removal of 6 bases from V and 5 bases from J, the junction contained 3 bases not matched to a gene. There are 12 residues in the CDR3.

The chain carries TRBV25-1 and TRBJ1-4; TRBD1 is a possible D gene (5 bases). With 8 bases removed from V and 6 bases from J, the gap between germline ends came to 19 bases. Germline CDR1 is MGHDK and CDR2 is SYGVNS. CDR3 length equals 15 residues. CDR3 in DNA: TGTGCCAGCGAAGCCGCTCAGGGAAGGGATGAAAAACTGTTTTTT. It specifies CASEAAQGRDEKLFF. Based on the CDR3 plus reference TRBV25-1 and TRBJ1-4, the full variable domain is EADIYQTPRYLVIGTGKKITLECSQTMGHDKMYWYQQDPGMELHLIHYSYGVNSTEKGDLSSESTVSRIRTEHFPLTLESARPSHTSQYLCASEAAQGRDEKLFFGSGTQLSVL.

This rearrangement joins TRBV27 to TRBJ2-2, with 11 bases that match TRBD1. Trimming cost V 7 bases and J 4 bases; bases outside gene matches: 11. The CDR3 length is 17 residues. From germline, CDR1 is MNHEY and CDR2 SMNVEV (reference sequence). CDR3 bases: TGTGCCAGCACCTCAAGTTGGACAGGGGGCCTCACCGGGGAGCTGTTTTTT. This codes for CASTSSWTGGLTGELFF.

This chain links TRBV9 with TRBJ2-7; TRBD2 aligns across 10 bases. The CDR3 extends over 20 amino acids. Germline lookup yields CDR1 SGDLS and CDR2 YYNGEE. J lost 2 bases, V lost 2 bases, and 19 bases had no gene match. CDR3 region: CASSVPVGESGRAFPYEQYF. CDR3 nucleotides: TGTGCCAGCAGCGTCCCTGTGGGGGAGAGCGGGAGGGCCTTCCCCTACGAGCAGTACTTC.

The rearrangement joins TRBV11-2 to TRBJ2-7, with D possibly TRBD1 on 6 matching bases. The CDR3 sequence is 12 residues long. Germline-derived CDR1 and CDR2 are SGHAT and FQNNGV. Trimming cost V 5 bases and J 6 bases, with 11 bases left between them. The CDR3 is CASSQSGVEQYF. The CDR3 coding sequence is TGTGCCAGCAGCCAATCAGGGGTCGAGCAGTACTTC.

The chain uses TRBV30 and TRBJ2-1, with 12 positions matching TRBD2. CDR3 length: 12 amino acids. The V segment lost 5 bases and the J segment 15 bases; nucleotides outside the gene matches: 8. Per the germline V gene, CDR1 is GTSNPN and CDR2 is SVGIG (reference sequence). DNA for the CDR3: TGTGCCTGGGGAACTAGCGGGAGGACACCGTTCTTC. It codes for CAWGTSGRTPFF. The entire variable domain, with the rest obtained from reference TRBV30 and TRBJ2-1, is as follows: SQTIHQWPATLVQPVGSPLSLECTVEGTSNPNLYWYRQAAGRGLQLLFYSVGIGQISSEVPQNLSASRPQDRQFILSSKKLLLSDSGFYLCAWGTSGRTPFFGPGTRLTVL.